The clone carrying this TCR beta chain occurred a few times. As yet, its antigen is unknown. The CDR3 contains 13 residues. Trimming shortened V by 2 bases and J by 3 bases, and 8 bases separated the two germline ends. Germline CDR1 SGHRS, CDR2 YFSETQ. Expressed TCRB transcripts were sequenced, since all the RNA that had been isolated was reverse transcribed. Assay used: immunoSEQ multiplex PCR; TCRdb lists only in-frame clones, some missing. Here the sample spans about 280,000 clones, 15% being singletons. These data originate in a study of beta chain features in type 1 diabetes. About the research overall: Age and gender were similar between patients and healthy donors, as were cell yields. Notes on the study in general: The study found moderately but significantly shorter TCRB CDR3s in all four CD4+ subsets of Type 1 diabetes patients. The naive, central memory and Treg TCRB repertoires of patients appeared to be more similar to one another than those of healthy donors.

Stem cell-like memory, regulatory, central memory and naive CD4+ cells were sorted via CD45RO/CCR7/CD25/CD127/CD95/CD27. Sequencing was carried out using naive CD4+ T cells from blood. This chain links TRBV5-1 with TRBJ1-2; no reliable D call. The clonotype originates from a man younger than 30 with type 1 diabetes. The CDR3 loop reads CASSLKGDYGYTF. CDR3 nucleotide sequence: TGCGCCAGCAGCTTAAAAGGAGACTATGGCTACACCTTC.